This TCR beta chain came from a study of blood T cell repertoires in COVID-19. Overall study: Researchers got acute and convalescent COVID-19 samples from the United States, Italy and Spain. From T cells, B-cell-depleted T cells, or PBMCs came the material, which was cDNA or gDNA.

The protocol was immunoSEQ multiplex PCR, while the TCRdb copy is restricted to in-frame clones and leaves out a portion. In the table there are over 600,000 clones, just under 90% of which are singletons. Germline V gene sequence: CDR1 LGHDT, CDR2 YNNKEL (reference sequence). The ends were cut back, 1 base at V and 7 bases at J, with 14 bases in the middle. The CDR3 has 15 residues. The specimen sequenced was peripheral blood. The V gene is TRBV3-1 (or the pseudogene TRBV3-2), the J gene TRBJ1-5; D gene ambiguous. The sequence was obtained from a woman between 18 and 29 years old with acute or convalescent COVID-19. DNA for the CDR3: TGTGCCAGCAGCCAAGGCCCCCTGGAGGTACAGCCCCAGCATTTT. This translates into CASSQGPLEVQPQHF.